This TCR beta chain comes out of a study of T-cell reconstitution after alpha-beta-depleted transplantation in children. Per germline, CDR1 MNHNS and CDR2 SASEGT. V was shortened by 6 bases and J by 6 bases, with 18 bases between the two germline ends. The CDR3 has 15 amino acids. Library preparation (for TCRbeta) was performed with unique molecular identifiers. TCRdb re-derived calls from the PCR reads in MiXCR, one entry per CDR3 protein. The top ten clones hold 4.5% to 6% of a sample with around 500,000 distinct CDR3 sequences, around 13% of them seen once. This clonotype was obtained from a human donor who donated a stem cell graft to a child with combined immunodeficiency. The chain is built from TRBV6-1 and TRBJ2-1, with D possibly called TRBD1 or TRBD2 (5 bases each). This specimen consisted of PBMCs from the stem cell graft donor, obtained from the stem cell graft. CDR3 loop: CASSPAWGYLNEQFF. The CDR3 DNA is TGTGCCAGCAGCCCTGCCTGGGGGTACCTCAATGAGCAGTTCTTC.